This is a list of T cell receptor beta chains from one sample in a study of blood T cell repertoires in COVID-19. Repertoires were generated with immunoSEQ multiplex PCR, while TCRdb's copy carries only in-frame clones and drops some. This sample has some 170,000 clones; approximately 84% occur once, and the top ten carry 1% to 1.5%. Sequencing was carried out using PBMCs or T cells enriched from blood (not recorded which). The receptor source for this set is a human donor with acute COVID-19. The donor label of this sample is uncertain. Both conserved end residues are part of each CDR3. A D gene is named only where the DNA matches it firmly. Clone size is stated in some rows and not others, as once, few, many or a class when expanded.

>NA|TRBV30|NA|TRBJ1-3
TGTGCCTGGAGTGTACCCGCGGGGGCGAGCACCATATATTTT
CAWSVPAGASTIYF
>NA|TRBV6-6|TRBD1|TRBJ2-1
TGTGCCAGCAGTCCGGGACAGGGCTACAATGAGCAGTTCTTC
CASSPGQGYNEQFF
>NA|TRBV5-1|TRBD1|TRBJ1-1
TGCGCCAGCAGCTTGTGGGGGCTCCGGGACAGGAACACTGAAGCTTTCTTT
CASSLWGLRDRNTEAFF
>few|TRBV6-1|NA|TRBJ1-2
TGTGCCAGCAGTGAAGGTGGGGAGGGAATCTATGGCTACACCTTC
CASSEGGEGIYGYTF
>once|TRBV19|NA|TRBJ2-3
TGTGCCAGTAGTCCTAGCACAGATACGCAGTATTTT
CASSPSTDTQYF
>few|TRBV5-1|NA|TRBJ2-3
TGCGCCAGCAGCTTAATTAAGGGACTCACAGATACGCAGTATTTT
CASSLIKGLTDTQYF
>NA|TRBV10-1|NA|TRBJ2-2
TGCGCCAGCAGTGAGGCAGGGGTCCCCGGGGAGCTGTTTTTT
CASSEAGVPGELFF
>NA|TRBV7-9|NA|TRBJ2-1
TGTGCCAGCAGCCCTCCGCTAGACGATGAGCAGTTCTTC
CASSPPLDDEQFF
>once|TRBV30|NA|TRBJ1-2
TGTGCCTGGACCACGGGGGACTATGGCTACACCTTC
CAWTTGDYGYTF
>NA|TRBV3-1/TRBV3-2|NA|TRBJ1-2
TGTGCCAGCAGCCAGGCTAGGGACATAGCTAACTATGGCTACACCTTC
CASSQARDIANYGYTF
>once|TRBV2|TRBD2|TRBJ2-1
TGTGCCAGCAGTTATAGCGGGGGGGCCGCTGAGCAGTTCTTC
CASSYSGGAAEQFF
>NA|TRBV3-1/TRBV3-2|TRBD1|TRBJ1-1
TGTGCCAGCAGCCAGGGACAGGGATTGATGAACACTGAAGCTTTCTTT
CASSQGQGLMNTEAFF
>NA|TRBV19|NA|TRBJ2-2
TGTGCCAGTTCCGAGCCTGGGGAGCTGTTTTTT
CASSEPGELFF
>once|TRBV21-1|NA|TRBJ2-7
TGTGCCAGCAGCCCCCCTGGGGACAGGGGATTCTACGAGCAGTACTTC
CASSPPGDRGFYEQYF
>NA|TRBV4-3|TRBD1|TRBJ2-7
TGCGCCAGCAGCCAAGTCCGGGACAGGTCCTACGAGCAGTACTTC
CASSQVRDRSYEQYF
>NA|TRBV5-6|TRBD1|TRBJ1-2
TGTGCCAGCAGCTTGGTGTCAGGGGGCAGTGGCTACACCTTC
CASSLVSGGSGYTF
>NA|TRBV5-4|NA|TRBJ2-2
TGTGCCAGCAGCCCACCGGGAGGGGGCGGCACCGGGGAGCTGTTTTTT
CASSPPGGGGTGELFF
>NA|TRBV6-5|NA|TRBJ1-2
TGTGCCAGCAGTTCCAGGGATGGCTACACCTTC
CASSSRDGYTF
>NA|TRBV18|TRBD1|TRBJ2-4
TGTGCCAGCTCACTCGAAGGACAGGGGGCCCCCAAAAACATTCAGTACTTC
CASSLEGQGAPKNIQYF
>NA|TRBV4-1|TRBD2|TRBJ2-7
TGCGCCAGCAGCCAAGATTTGTCAGGGGTAGCGGGGAAGGCCGAGCAGTACTTC
CASSQDLSGVAGKAEQYF
>once|TRBV2|TRBD2|TRBJ2-7
TGTGCCAGCTGTAGCGGGGGGTGGGAGGAGCAGTACTTC
CASCSGGWEEQYF
>few|TRBV11-2|TRBD2|TRBJ2-7
TGTGCCAGCAGCTATGGCTGGTCTAGCGGGGCGGAGCAGTACTTC
CASSYGWSSGAEQYF
>NA|TRBV10-2|TRBD2|TRBJ2-3
TGCGCCAGCAGTGGGGGACTAGGAAGCACAGATACGCAGTATTTT
CASSGGLGSTDTQYF
>few|TRBV29-1|NA|TRBJ2-5
TGCAGCGTTGAAGGAGAGGACATCCAAGAGACCCAGTACTTC
CSVEGEDIQETQYF
>NA|TRBV6-5|NA|TRBJ1-1
TGTGGGGCAAGGAACACTGAAGCTTTCTTT
CGARNTEAFF
>NA|TRBV5-4|NA|TRBJ2-1
TGTGCCAGCAGCTTGTCTAGTACCGGGGTGACAAATGAGCAGTTCTTC
CASSLSSTGVTNEQFF
>NA|TRBV6-5|NA|TRBJ1-2
TGTGCCAGCAGTTACTCTATCTCCCTTGGCTACACCTTC
CASSYSISLGYTF
>NA|TRBV5-5|NA|TRBJ1-1
TGTGCCAGCAGCTCCATGGGGGGCACTGAAGCTTTCTTT
CASSSMGGTEAFF
>NA|TRBV11-3|NA|TRBJ2-1
TGTGCCAGCAGCTTTCGTAGCGGTGGTTACAATGAGCAGTTCTTC
CASSFRSGGYNEQFF
>NA|TRBV7-9|NA|TRBJ1-6
TGTGCCAGCAGCTTACTTGCCCCAGGGCCTAATTCACCCCTCCACTTT
CASSLLAPGPNSPLHF
>once|TRBV6-5|NA|TRBJ1-4
TGTGCCAGCAGCGCAACAGGGACCCCTGGGGAAAAACTGTTTTTT
CASSATGTPGEKLFF
>few|TRBV27|TRBD1|TRBJ1-2
TGTGCCAGCAGCCCAAGGGTGGGACAGGGGTATGGCTACACCTTC
CASSPRVGQGYGYTF
>NA|TRBV19|NA|TRBJ1-3
TGTGCCAGCAAGACAGTAGCCTCTGGAAACACCATATATTTT
CASKTVASGNTIYF
>once|TRBV27|TRBD1|TRBJ2-1
TGTGCCAGCAGTTCATCAGGGGGCAATGAGCAGTTCTTC
CASSSSGGNEQFF
>NA|TRBV5-8|TRBD1|TRBJ1-6
TGTGCCAGCAGCCCGCGGGGACAGTATAATTCACCCCTCCACTTT
CASSPRGQYNSPLHF
>NA|TRBV5-1|TRBD2|TRBJ2-3
TGCGCCAGCAGCTTAAGAGCGGGGCTAGGAGATACGCAGTATTTT
CASSLRAGLGDTQYF
>NA|TRBV18|NA|TRBJ2-2
TGTGCCAGCTCACCACTCGAGGGAGGGAACACCGGGGAGCTGTTTTTT
CASSPLEGGNTGELFF
>NA|TRBV30|NA|TRBJ2-2
TGTGCCTGGGATGACACAAGCGGGGAGCTGTTTTTT
CAWDDTSGELFF
>NA|TRBV19|NA|TRBJ1-5
TGTGCCAGTAAGGACATTAGCAATCAGCCCCAGCATTTT
CASKDISNQPQHF
>once|TRBV23-1|NA|TRBJ1-5
TGCGCCAGCAGTCAATTCGAAGAGAGAGGGGGGGACAATCAGCCCCAGCATTTT
CASSQFEERGGDNQPQHF
>once|TRBV6-6|TRBD2|TRBJ2-7
TGTGCCAGCACTCCCTTGGGGGGGTACGAGCAGTACTTC
CASTPLGGYEQYF
>NA|TRBV7-9|TRBD2|TRBJ2-3
TGTGCCAGCAGCTTGGGGGGGATAAGCACAGATACGCAGTATTTT
CASSLGGISTDTQYF
>NA|TRBV18|NA|TRBJ1-2
TGTGCCAGCTCACCGGAGGGCCAAAGCTATGGCTACACCTTC
CASSPEGQSYGYTF
>NA|TRBV5-4|NA|TRBJ1-1
TGTGCCAGCAGATTCGGGAAAAGCACTGAAGCTTTCTTT
CASRFGKSTEAFF
>NA|TRBV7-8|TRBD1|TRBJ1-5
TGTGCCAGCACCACTCGGACAGGGAGGCGGCAGCCCCAGCATTTT
CASTTRTGRRQPQHF